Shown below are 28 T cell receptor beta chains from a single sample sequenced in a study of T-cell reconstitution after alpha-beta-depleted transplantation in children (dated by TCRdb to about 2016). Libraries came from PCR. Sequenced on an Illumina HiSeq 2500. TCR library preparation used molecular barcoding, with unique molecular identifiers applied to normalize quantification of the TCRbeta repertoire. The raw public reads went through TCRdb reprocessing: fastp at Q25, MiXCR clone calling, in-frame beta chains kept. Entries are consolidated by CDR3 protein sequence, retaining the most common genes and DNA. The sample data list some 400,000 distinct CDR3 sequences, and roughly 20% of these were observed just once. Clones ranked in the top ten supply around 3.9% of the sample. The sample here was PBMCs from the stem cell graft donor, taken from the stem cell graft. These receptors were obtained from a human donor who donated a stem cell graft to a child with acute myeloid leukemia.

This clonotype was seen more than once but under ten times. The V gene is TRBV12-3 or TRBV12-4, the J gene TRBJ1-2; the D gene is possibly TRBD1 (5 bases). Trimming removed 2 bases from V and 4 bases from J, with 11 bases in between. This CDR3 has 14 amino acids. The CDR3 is CASSLKGRGYGYTF. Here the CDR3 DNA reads TGTGCCAGCAGTTTAAAGGGGCGCGGCTATGGCTACACCTTC.

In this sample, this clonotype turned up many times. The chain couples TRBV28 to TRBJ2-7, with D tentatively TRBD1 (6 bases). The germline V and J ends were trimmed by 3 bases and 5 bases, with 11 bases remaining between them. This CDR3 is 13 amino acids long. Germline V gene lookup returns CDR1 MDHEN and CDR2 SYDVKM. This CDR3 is CASSLTGRDEQYF. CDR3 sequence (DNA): TGTGCCAGCAGTTTGACAGGTCGCGACGAGCAGTACTTC.

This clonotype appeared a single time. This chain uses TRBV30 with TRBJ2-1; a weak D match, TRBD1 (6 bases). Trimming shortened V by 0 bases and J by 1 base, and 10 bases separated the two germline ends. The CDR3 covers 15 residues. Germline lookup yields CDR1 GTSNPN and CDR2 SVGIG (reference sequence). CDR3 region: CAWSVQGGSYNEQFF. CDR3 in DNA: TGTGCCTGGAGTGTACAGGGTGGGTCCTACAATGAGCAGTTCTTC.

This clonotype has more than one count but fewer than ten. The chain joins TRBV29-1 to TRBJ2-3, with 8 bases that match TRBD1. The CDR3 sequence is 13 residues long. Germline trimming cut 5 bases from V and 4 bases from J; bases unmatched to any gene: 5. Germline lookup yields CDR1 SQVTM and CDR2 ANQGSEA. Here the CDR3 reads CSVSDRVADTQYF. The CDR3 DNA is TGCAGCGTTTCGGACAGGGTAGCAGATACGCAGTATTTT.

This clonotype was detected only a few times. Here the CDR3 DNA reads TGTGCCACGCGCCGGGGTGCTCAGCCCCAGCATTTT. It yields the protein CATRRGAQPQHF. The V and J genes are TRBV24-1 and TRBJ1-5; no definite D call. Germline V gene data show CDR1 as KGHDR and CDR2 as SFDVKD. Trimming shortened V by 10 bases and J by 6 bases, and 12 bases separated the two germline ends. The CDR3 has 12 residues.

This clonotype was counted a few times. CDR3 amino acids: CASSPISGPYPDEQFF. In nucleotides, the CDR3 is TGTGCCAGCAGCCCAATCAGCGGTCCATACCCAGATGAGCAGTTCTTC. The chain uses TRBV7-3 and TRBJ2-1; maybe TRBD2 (5 bases). The CDR3 loop spans 16 amino acids. CDR1 SGHTA and CDR2 FQGTGA come from the germline V gene. Trimming cost V 5 bases and J 8 bases, with 22 bases left between them.

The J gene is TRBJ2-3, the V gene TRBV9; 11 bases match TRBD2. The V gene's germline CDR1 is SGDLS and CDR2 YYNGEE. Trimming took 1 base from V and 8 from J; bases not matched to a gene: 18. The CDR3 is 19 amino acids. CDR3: CASSVPRGSGRAQDGTQYF. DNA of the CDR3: TGTGCCAGCAGCGTACCCCGAGGTAGCGGGAGGGCCCAGGATGGTACGCAGTATTTT.

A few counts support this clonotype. CDR3 amino acids: CASSRDREGDISSYNEQFF. DNA of the CDR3: TGTGCCAGCAGCAGAGACAGGGAAGGGGATATAAGCTCCTACAATGAGCAGTTCTTC. V gene TRBV21-1 combines with J gene TRBJ2-1; TRBD1 is the table's D call, not checked against the DNA. TRBV21-1 is designated a pseudogene. This CDR3 is built from 19 residues.

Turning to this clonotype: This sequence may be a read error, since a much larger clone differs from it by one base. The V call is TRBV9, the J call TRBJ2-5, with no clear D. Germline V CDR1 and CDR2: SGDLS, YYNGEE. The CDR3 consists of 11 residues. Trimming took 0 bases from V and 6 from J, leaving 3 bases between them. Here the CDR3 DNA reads TGTGCCAGCAGCGTAGGGCAGACCCAGTACTTC. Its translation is CASSVGQTQYF.

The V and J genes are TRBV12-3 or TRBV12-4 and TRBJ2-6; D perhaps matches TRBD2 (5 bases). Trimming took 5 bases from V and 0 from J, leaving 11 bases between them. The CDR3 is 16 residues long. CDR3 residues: CASSGTGGSGANVLTF. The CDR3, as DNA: TGTGCCAGCAGTGGTACCGGAGGCTCTGGGGCCAACGTCCTGACTTTC.

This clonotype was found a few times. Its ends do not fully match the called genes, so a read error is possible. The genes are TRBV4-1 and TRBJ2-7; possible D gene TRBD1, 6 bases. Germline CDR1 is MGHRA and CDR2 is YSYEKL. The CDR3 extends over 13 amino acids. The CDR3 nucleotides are TGTGCCAGCAGCCAGGGGACATCTTACGAGCAGTACTTC. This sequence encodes CASSQGTSYEQYF.

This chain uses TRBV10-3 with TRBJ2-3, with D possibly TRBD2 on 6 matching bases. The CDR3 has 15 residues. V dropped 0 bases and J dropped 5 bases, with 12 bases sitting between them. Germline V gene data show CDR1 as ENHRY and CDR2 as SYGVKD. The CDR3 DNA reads TGTGCCATCAGTGAGTCGAACGGGAGTCAAGATACGCAGTATTTT. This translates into CAISESNGSQDTQYF.

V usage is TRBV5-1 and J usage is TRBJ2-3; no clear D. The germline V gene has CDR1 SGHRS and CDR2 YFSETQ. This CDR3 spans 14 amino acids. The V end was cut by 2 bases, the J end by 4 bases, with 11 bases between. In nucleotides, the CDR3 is TGCGCCAGCAGCTTAAATCAGGCCCCAGATACGCAGTATTTT. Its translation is CASSLNQAPDTQYF. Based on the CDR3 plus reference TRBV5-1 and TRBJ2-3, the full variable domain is KAGVTQTPRYLIKTRGQQVTLSCSPISGHRSVSWYQQTPGQGLQFLFEYFSETQRNKGNFPGRFSGRQFSNSRSEMNVSTLELGDSALYLCASSLNQAPDTQYFGPGTRLTVL.

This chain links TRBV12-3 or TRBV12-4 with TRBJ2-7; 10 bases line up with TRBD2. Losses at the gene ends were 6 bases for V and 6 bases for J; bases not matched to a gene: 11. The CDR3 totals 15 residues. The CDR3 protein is CASSRGVAGGSEQYF. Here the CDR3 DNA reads TGTGCCAGCAGCCGCGGGGTAGCGGGAGGAAGCGAGCAGTACTTC.

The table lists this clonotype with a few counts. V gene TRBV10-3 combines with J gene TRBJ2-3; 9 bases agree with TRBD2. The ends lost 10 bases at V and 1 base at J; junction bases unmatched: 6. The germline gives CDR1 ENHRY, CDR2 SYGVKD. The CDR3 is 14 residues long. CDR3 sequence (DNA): TGTGCCAGCAGGCGGGAGGGAGGCACAGATACGCAGTATTTT. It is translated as CASRREGGTDTQYF.

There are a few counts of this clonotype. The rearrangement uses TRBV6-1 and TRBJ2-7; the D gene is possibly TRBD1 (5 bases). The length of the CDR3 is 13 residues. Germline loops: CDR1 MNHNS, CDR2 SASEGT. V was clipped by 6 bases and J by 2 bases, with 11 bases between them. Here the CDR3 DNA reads TGTGCCAGCAGGAACGAAGGGGCCTACGAGCAGTACTTC. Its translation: CASRNEGAYEQYF.

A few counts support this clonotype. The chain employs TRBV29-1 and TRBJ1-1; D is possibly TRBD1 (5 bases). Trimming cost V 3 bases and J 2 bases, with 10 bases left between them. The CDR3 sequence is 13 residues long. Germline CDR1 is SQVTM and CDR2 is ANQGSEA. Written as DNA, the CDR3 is TGCAGCGTTGAGGGGGTTTCCAACACTGAAGCTTTCTTT. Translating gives CSVEGVSNTEAFF.

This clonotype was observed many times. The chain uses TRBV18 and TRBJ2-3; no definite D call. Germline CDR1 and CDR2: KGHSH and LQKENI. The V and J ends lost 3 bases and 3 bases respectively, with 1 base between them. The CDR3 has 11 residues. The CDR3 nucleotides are TGTGCCAGCTCACCTACAGATACGCAGTATTTT. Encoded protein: CASSPTDTQYF.

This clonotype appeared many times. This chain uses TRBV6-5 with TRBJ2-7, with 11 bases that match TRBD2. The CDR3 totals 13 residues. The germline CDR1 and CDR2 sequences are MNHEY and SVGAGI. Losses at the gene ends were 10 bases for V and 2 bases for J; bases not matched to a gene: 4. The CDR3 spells CATGTSGAYEQYF. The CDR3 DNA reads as TGTGCCACCGGGACTAGCGGTGCCTACGAGCAGTACTTC.

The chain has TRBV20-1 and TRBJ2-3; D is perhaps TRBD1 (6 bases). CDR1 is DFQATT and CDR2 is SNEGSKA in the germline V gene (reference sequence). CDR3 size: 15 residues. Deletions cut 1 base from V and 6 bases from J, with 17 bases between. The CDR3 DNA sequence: TGCAGTGCTAGAGCAGAACGGGGCAGGGGTGATACGCAGTATTTT. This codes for CSARAERGRGDTQYF.

DNA for the CDR3: TGTGCCACCAGTGATTTGAGAGCGGGATATTACAATGAGCAGTTCTTC. As protein: CATSDLRAGYYNEQFF. This rearrangement joins TRBV24-1 to TRBJ2-1; TRBD2 matches 7 bases. This CDR3 is 16 amino acids long. Germline CDR1 is KGHDR and CDR2 is SFDVKD. The V segment lost 0 bases and the J segment 4 bases; nucleotides outside the gene matches: 5.

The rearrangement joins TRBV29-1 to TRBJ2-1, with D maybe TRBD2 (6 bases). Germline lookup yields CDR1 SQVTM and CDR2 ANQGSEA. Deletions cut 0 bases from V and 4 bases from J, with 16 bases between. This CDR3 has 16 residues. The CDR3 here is CSVEDPASAYYNEQFF. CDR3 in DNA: TGCAGCGTTGAAGACCCCGCTAGCGCCTATTACAATGAGCAGTTCTTC.

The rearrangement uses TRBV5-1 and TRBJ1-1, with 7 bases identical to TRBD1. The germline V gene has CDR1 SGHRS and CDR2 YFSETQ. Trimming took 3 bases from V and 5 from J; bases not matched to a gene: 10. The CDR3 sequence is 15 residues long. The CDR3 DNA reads TGCGCCAGCAGCTGGGGTACAGGGGTAGGAACTGAAGCTTTCTTT. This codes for CASSWGTGVGTEAFF.

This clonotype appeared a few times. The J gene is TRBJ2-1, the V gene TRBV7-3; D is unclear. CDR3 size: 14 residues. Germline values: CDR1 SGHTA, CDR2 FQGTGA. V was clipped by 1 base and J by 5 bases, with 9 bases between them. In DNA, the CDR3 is TGTGCCAGCAGCTTAATGGCTACCAACAATGAGCAGTTCTTC. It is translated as CASSLMATNNEQFF.

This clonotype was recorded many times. CDR3 residues: CASSERYTGELFF. The DNA for the CDR3 is TGTGCCAGCAGTGAACGGTACACCGGGGAGCTGTTTTTT. The chain joins TRBV2 to TRBJ2-2; D ambiguous. CDR1 SNHLY and CDR2 FYNNEI come from the germline V gene. The CDR3 extends over 13 amino acids. The V end lost 2 bases, the J end lost 3 bases, and 4 bases lay between the germline ends.

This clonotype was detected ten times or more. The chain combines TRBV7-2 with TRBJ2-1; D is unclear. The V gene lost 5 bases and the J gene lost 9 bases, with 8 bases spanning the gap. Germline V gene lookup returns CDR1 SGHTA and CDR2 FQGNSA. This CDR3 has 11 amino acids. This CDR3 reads CASSPIAEQFF. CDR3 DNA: TGTGCCAGCAGCCCTATTGCTGAGCAGTTCTTC. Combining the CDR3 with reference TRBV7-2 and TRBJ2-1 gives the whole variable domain GAGVSQSPSNKVTEKGKDVELRCDPISGHTALYWYRQSLGQGLEFLIYFQGNSAPDKSGLPSDRFSAERTGGSVSTLTIQRTQQEDSAVYLCASSPIAEQFFGPGTRLTVL.

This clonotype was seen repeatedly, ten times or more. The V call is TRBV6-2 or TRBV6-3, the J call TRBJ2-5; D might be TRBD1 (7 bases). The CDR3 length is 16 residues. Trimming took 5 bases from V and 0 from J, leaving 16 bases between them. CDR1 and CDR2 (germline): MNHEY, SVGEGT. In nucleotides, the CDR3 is TGTGCCAGCAGTGCGGGACAGAGAAACTACCAAGAGACCCAGTACTTC. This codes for CASSAGQRNYQETQYF.

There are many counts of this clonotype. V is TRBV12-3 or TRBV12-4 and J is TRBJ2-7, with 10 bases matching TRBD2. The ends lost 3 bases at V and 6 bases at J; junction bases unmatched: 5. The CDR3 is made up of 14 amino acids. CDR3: CASSFLGLAFEQYF. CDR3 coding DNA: TGTGCCAGCAGTTTTCTGGGACTAGCGTTCGAGCAGTACTTC.